Sequencing of this TCR beta chain was carried out in a study of shared clonotypes between healthy human individuals. Libraries were prepared by immunoSEQ multiplex PCR; TCRdb keeps only in-frame clonotypes and omits some of them. This table holds 1.5 million to 2.5 million clones, about 94% found once. Terminally differentiated effector memory CD45RA+ cells were left out of the naive CD8 fraction, which was CD45RO-negative and positively selected for CCR7. The germline V gene has CDR1 SGHNT and CDR2 YYREEE (reference sequence). V was pared by 1 base and J by 5 bases, with 12 bases between. This CDR3 is built from 14 residues.

Sequenced material: naive CD8+ T cells sorted from blood. This sequence joins TRBV5-4 and TRBJ1-2; D not certain. This clonotype was sampled from a man between 18 and 35 years old in good health. CDR3 in amino acids: CASSLKGSGYGYTF. Written as DNA, the CDR3 is TGTGCCAGCAGCTTGAAGGGCTCCGGGTATGGCTACACCTTC. Looking up the rest from reference TRBV5-4 and TRBJ1-2 gives the full variable domain: ETGVTQSPTHLIKTRGQQVTLRCSSQSGHNTVSWYQQALGQGPQFIFQYYREEENGRGNFPPRFSGLQFPNYSSELNVNALELDDSALYLCASSLKGSGYGYTFGSGTRLTVV.